This T cell receptor beta chain was profiled in a study of T cell responses to AZD1222 COVID-19 vaccine. This CDR3 contains 13 residues. From germline, CDR1 is PRHDT and CDR2 FYEKMQ (reference sequence). Deletions cut 8 bases from V and 0 bases from J, with 10 bases between. Notes on this clone: Its target is not known.

Study results and limitations: The study reported that nearly half of spike-specific TCRs target unmutated variant regions.

Sequencing used immunoSEQ multiplex PCR; TCRdb keeps in-frame clones, though not all of them. The sample contains 95,000 to 150,000 clones, approximately 92% of which appear only once. Sequencing used peripheral blood, obtained on day 0 of AZD1222 vaccination. The chain combines TRBV13 with TRBJ1-1; D is undetermined. This clonotype was obtained from an adult in good health. CDR3 protein: CASGSYMNTEAFF. CDR3 DNA sequence: TGTGCCAGCGGCTCCTACATGAACACTGAAGCTTTCTTT.